This T cell receptor beta chain is drawn from a study of T-cell reconstitution after alpha-beta-depleted transplantation in children. Details on this clonotype: A much larger clone lies one base from this, so it may be a read error.

Germline CDR1 reads MNHEY; CDR2 reads SVGEGT. The CDR3 runs 15 residues. Unique molecular identifiers tagged the TCRbeta library. TCRdb used MiXCR to reprocess the PCR reads, holding one entry per CDR3 protein. The profile shows about 240,000 distinct CDR3 sequences, 12% of them singletons. Sequences were derived from PBMCs from the stem cell graft donor, sampled from the stem cell graft. The chain combines TRBV6-2 or TRBV6-3 with TRBJ2-1, with D unresolved. The source of this sequence is a human donor who donated a stem cell graft to a child with acute lymphoblastic leukemia. The CDR3 sequence is CASSYKPSSYNDQFF. The DNA for the CDR3 is TGTGCCAGCAGTTACAAGCCGAGCTCCTACAATGACCAGTTCTTC.